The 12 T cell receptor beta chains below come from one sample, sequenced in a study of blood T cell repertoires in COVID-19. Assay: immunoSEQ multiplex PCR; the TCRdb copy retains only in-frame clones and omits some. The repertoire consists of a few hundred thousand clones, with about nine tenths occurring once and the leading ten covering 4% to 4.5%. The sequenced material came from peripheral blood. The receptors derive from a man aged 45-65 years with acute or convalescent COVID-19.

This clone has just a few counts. CDR3 in DNA: TGCGCCAGCAGCCAAGATCACAGGGTCAATCAGCCCCAGCATTTT. It encodes CASSQDHRVNQPQHF. V and J are TRBV4-1 and TRBJ1-5, with D possibly matching TRBD1 (6 bases). Looked up from germline, CDR1 is MGHRA and CDR2 is YSYEKL. The CDR3 is made up of 15 amino acids. V lost 0 bases, J lost 3 bases, and 9 bases lay in between.

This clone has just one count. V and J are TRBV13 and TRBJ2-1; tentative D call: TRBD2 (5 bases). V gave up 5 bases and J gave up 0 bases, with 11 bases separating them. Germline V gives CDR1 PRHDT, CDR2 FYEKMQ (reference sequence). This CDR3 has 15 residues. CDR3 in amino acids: CASSGSGDSYNEQFF. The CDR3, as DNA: TGTGCCAGCAGCGGGAGCGGAGACTCCTACAATGAGCAGTTCTTC.

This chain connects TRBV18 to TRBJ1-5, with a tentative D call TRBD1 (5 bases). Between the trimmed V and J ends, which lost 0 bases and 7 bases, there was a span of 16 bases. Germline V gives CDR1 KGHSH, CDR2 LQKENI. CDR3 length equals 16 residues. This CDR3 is CASSPPTGGMGQPQHF. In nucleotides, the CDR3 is TGTGCCAGCTCACCACCCACGGGGGGAATGGGACAGCCCCAGCATTTT. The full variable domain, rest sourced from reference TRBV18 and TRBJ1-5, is NAGVMQNPRHLVRRRGQEARLRCSPMKGHSHVYWYRQLPEEGLKFMVYLQKENIIDESGMPKERFSAEFPKEGPSILRIQQVVRGDSAAYFCASSPPTGGMGQPQHFGDGTRLSIL.

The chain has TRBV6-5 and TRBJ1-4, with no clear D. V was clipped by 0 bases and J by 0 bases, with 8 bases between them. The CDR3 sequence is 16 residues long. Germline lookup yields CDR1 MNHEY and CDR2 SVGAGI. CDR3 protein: CASSYSPQATNEKLFF. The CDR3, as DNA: TGTGCCAGCAGTTACTCCCCGCAGGCAACTAATGAAAAACTGTTTTTT.

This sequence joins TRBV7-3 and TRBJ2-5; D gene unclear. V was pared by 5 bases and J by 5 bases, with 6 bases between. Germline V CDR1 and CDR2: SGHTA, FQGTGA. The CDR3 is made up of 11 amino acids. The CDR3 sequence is CASSERETQYF. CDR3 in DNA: TGTGCCAGCAGCGAGAGGGAGACCCAGTACTTC.

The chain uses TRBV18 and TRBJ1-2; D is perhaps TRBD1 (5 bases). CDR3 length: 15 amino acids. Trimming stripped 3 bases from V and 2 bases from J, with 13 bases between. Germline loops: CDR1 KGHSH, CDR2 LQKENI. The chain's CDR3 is CASSPGTGQNYGYTF. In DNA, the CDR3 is TGTGCCAGCTCACCTGGTACAGGCCAAAACTATGGCTACACCTTC.

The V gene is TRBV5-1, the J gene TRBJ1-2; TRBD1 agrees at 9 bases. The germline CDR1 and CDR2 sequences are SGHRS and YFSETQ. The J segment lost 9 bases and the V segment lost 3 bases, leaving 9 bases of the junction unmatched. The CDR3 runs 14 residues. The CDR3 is CASSSQTGGESYTF. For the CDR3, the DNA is TGCGCCAGCAGCTCCCAAACAGGGGGCGAGAGCTACACCTTC.

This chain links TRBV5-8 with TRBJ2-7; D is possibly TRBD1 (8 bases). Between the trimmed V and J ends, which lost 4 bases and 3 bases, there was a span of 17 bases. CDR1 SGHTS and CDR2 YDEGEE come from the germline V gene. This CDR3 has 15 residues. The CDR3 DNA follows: TGTGCCAGCAGCAAACAGGGGGGGTACATCTACGAGCAGTACTTC. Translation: CASSKQGGYIYEQYF.

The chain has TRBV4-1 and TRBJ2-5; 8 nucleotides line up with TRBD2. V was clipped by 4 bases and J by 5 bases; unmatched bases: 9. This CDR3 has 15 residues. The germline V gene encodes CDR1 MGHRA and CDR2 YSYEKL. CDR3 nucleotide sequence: TGCGCCAGCAGCCCAGGGACTAGTGGGGCGGAGACCCAGTACTTC. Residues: CASSPGTSGAETQYF.

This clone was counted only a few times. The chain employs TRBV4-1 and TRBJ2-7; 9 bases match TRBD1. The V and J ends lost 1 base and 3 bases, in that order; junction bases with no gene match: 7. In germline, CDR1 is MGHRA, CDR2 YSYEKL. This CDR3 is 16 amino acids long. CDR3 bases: TGCGCCAGCAGCCAAGGGGACCCGGGACAGGGCTACGAGCAGTACTTC. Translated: CASSQGDPGQGYEQYF.

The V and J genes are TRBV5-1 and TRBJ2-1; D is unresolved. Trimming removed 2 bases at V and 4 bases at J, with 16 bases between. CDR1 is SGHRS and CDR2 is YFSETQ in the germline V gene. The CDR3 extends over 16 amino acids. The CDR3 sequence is CASSLTVLDGYNEQFF. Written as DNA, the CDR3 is TGCGCCAGCAGCTTAACAGTCTTGGATGGGTACAATGAGCAGTTCTTC.

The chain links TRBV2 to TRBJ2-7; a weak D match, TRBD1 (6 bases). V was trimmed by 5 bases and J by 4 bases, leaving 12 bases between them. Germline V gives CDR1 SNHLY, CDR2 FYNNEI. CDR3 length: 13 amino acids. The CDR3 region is CASSPQGWYEQYF. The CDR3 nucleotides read TGTGCCAGCAGTCCCCAGGGGTGGTACGAGCAGTACTTC.